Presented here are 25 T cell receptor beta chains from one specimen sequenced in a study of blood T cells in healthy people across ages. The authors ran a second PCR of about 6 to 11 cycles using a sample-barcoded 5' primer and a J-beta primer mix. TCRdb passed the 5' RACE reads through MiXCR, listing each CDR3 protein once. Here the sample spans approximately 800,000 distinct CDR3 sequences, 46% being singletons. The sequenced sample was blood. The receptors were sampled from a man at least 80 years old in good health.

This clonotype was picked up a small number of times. The CDR3 loop is CASTQDGSSSTDTQYF. CDR3 bases: TGTGCCAGCACCCAAGACGGGAGTTCGAGCACAGATACGCAGTATTTT. V and J are TRBV21-1 and TRBJ2-3; no check of the table's D call, TRBD2, against the DNA was made. TRBV21-1 is an annotated pseudogene. The CDR3 is 16 residues long.

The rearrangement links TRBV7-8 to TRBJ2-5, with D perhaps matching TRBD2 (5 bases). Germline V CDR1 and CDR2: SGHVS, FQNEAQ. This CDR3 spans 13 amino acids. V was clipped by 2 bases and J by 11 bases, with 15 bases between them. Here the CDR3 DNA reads TGTGCCAGCAGCTTAAACCTTTCTGGGGAGCAGTACTTC. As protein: CASSLNLSGEQYF.

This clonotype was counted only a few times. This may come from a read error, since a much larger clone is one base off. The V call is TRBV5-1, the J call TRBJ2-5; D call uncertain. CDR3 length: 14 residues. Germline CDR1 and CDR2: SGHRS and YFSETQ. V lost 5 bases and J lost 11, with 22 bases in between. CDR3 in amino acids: CASRYSSTDNEQYF. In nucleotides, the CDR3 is TGCGCCAGCAGGTACTCATCGACCGACAATGAGCAGTACTTC.

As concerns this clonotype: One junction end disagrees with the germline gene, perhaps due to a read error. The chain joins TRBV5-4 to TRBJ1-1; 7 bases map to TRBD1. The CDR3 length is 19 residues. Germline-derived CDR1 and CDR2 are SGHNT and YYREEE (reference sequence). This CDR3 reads CASSWFGGQDSPLNTVAFF. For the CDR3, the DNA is TGTGCCAGCAGCTGGTTCGGAGGACAGGACTCCCCCCTGAACACTGTAGCTTTCTTT.

In nucleotides, the CDR3 is TGCGCCAGCAGCGGGACAGGGCGGAACACTGAAGCTTTCTTT. Translation gives CASSGTGRNTEAFF. The chain joins TRBV5-1 to TRBJ1-1; 9 bases map to TRBD1. V shed 4 bases and J 1 base; nucleotides not matched to a gene: 2. CDR3 length: 14 amino acids. Germline values: CDR1 SGHRS, CDR2 YFSETQ.

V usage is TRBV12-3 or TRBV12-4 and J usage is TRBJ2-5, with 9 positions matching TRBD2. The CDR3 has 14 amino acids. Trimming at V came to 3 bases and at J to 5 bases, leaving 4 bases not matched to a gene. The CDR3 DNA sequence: TGTGCCAGCAGTTTTATAACTAGCGGGGAGACCCAGTACTTC. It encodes CASSFITSGETQYF.

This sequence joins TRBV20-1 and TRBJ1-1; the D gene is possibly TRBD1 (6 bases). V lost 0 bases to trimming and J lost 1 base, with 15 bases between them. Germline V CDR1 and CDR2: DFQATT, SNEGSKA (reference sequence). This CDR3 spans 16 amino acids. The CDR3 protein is CSARDPGAAANTEAFF. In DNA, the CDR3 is TGCAGTGCTAGAGACCCAGGGGCCGCCGCGAACACTGAAGCTTTCTTT.

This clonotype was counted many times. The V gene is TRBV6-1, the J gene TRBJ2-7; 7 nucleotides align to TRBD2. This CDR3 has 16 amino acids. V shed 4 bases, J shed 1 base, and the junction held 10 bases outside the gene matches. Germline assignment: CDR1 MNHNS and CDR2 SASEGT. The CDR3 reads CASSAGGRSGSYEQYF. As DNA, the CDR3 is TGTGCCAGCAGTGCGGGGGGACGCTCGGGATCCTACGAGCAGTACTTC.

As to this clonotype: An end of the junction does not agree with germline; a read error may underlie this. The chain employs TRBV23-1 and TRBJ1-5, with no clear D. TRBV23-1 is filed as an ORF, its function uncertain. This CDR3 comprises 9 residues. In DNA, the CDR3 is TGCGCCAGCACTCAGCCCCAGCATTTT. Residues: CASTQPQHF.

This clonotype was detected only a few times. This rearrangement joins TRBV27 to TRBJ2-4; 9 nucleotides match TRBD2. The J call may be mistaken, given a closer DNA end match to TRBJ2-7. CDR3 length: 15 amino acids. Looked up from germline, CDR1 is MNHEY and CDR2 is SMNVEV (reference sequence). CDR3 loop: CASSLAGKGRGEQYF. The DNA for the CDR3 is TGTGCCAGCAGCCTAGCGGGGAAGGGCAGGGGCGAGCAGTACTTC.

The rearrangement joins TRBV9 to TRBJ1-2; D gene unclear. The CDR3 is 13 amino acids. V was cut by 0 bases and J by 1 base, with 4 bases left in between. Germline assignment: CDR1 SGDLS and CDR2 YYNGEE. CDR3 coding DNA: TGTGCCAGCAGCGTAGAAATTAACTATGGCTACACCTTC. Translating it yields CASSVEINYGYTF.

CDR3 nucleotide sequence: TGTGCCAGCAGCTCCCTACCGGGAACCGGGGGGGAAAAACTGTTTTTT. Encoded protein: CASSSLPGTGGEKLFF. The gene calls are TRBV7-2 and TRBJ1-4; D is perhaps TRBD1 (5 bases). Trimming took off 4 bases at V and 8 bases at J, with 20 bases between the two ends. In germline, CDR1 is SGHTA, CDR2 FQGNSA. The CDR3 totals 16 residues.

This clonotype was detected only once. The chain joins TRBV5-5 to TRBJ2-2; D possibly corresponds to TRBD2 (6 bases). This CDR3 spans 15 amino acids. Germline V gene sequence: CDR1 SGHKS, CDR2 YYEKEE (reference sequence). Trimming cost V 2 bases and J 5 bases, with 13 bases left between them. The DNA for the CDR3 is TGTGCCAGCAGCTTTATGTGGAGGGATACCGGGGAGCTGTTTTTT. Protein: CASSFMWRDTGELFF. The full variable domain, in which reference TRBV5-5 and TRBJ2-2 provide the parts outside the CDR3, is DAGVTQSPTHLIKTRGQQVTLRCSPISGHKSVSWYQQVLGQGPQFIFQYYEKEERGRGNFPDRFSARQFPNYSSELNVNALLLGDSALYLCASSFMWRDTGELFFGEGSRLTVL.

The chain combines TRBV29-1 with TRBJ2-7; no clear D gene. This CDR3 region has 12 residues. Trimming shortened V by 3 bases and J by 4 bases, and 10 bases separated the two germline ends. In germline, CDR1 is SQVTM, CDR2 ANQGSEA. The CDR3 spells CSVEIGPYEQYF. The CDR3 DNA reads TGCAGCGTTGAGATCGGGCCGTACGAGCAGTACTTC.

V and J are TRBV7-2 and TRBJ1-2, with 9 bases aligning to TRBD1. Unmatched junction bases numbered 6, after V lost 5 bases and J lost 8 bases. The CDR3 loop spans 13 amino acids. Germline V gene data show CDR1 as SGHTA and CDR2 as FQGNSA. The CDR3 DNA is TGTGCCAGCAGCGCACAGGGGGCTAGAGGCTACACCTTC. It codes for CASSAQGARGYTF.

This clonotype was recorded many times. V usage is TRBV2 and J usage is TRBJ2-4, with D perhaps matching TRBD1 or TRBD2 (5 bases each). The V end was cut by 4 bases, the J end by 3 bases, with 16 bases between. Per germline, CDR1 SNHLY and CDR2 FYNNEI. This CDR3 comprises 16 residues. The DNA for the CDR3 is TGTGCCAGCAGTGGCTGGGGAGTGGGGGACAAAAACATTCAGTACTTC. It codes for CASSGWGVGDKNIQYF.

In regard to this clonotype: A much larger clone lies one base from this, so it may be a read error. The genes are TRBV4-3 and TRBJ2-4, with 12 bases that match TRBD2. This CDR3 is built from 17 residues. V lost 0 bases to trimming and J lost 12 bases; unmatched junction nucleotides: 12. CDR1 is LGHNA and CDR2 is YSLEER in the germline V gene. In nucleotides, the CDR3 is TGCGCCAGCAGCCAAGAGAGGAGACTAGCGGGAGCGGCCACTCAGTACTTC. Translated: CASSQERRLAGAATQYF.

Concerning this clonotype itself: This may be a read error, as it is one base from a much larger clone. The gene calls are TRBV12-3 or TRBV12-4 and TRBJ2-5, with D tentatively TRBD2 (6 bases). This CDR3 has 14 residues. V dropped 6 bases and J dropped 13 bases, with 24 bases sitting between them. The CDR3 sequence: CASSYIINPGLGYF. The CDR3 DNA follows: TGTGCCAGCAGCTACATAATCAATCCGGGACTGGGGTACTTC.

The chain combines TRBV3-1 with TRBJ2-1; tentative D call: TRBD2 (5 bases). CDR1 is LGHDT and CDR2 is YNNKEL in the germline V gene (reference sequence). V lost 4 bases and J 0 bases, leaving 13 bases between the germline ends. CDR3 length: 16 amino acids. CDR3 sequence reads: CASSRTDGSSYNEQFF. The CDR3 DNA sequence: TGTGCCAGCAGCCGGACGGATGGGAGCTCCTACAATGAGCAGTTCTTC.

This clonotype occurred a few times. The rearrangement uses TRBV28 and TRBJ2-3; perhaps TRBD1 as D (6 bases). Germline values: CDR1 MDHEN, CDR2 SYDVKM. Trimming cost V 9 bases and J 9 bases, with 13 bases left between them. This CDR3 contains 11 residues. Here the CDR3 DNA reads TGTGCCAGTACTACAGGGTGGACGCAGTATTTT. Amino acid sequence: CASTTGWTQYF.

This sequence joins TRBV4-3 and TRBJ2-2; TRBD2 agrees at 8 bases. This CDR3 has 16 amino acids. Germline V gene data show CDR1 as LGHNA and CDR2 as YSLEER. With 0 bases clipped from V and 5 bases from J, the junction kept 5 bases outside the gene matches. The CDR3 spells CASSQDPGGLTGELFF. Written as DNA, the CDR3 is TGCGCCAGCAGCCAAGATCCGGGGGGGCTTACCGGGGAGCTGTTTTTT.

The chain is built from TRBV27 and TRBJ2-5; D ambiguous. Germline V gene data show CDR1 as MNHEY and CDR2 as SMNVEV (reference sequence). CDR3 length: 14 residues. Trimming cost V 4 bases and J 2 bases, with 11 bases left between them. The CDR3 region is CASSSRTFQETQYF. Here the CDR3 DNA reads TGTGCCAGCAGTTCCAGGACGTTTCAAGAGACCCAGTACTTC.

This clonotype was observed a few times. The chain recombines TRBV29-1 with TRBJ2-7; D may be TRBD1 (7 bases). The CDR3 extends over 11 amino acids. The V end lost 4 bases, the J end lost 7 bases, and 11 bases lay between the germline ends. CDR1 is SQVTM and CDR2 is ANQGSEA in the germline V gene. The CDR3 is CSVGQGGEQYF. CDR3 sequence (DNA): TGCAGCGTTGGTCAGGGGGGAGAGCAGTACTTC.

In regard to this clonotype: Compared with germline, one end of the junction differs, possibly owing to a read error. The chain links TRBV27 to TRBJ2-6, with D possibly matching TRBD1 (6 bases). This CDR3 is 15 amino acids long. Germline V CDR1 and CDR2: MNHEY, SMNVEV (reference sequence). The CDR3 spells CASGSQGSGANVPTF. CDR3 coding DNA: TGTGCCAGCGGATCACAGGGCTCTGGGGCCAACGTCCCGACTTTC.

The CDR3 protein is CATSEDRGLTEQYF. CDR3 DNA: TGTGCCACCAGCGAGGACAGGGGGCTAACGGAGCAGTACTTC. This chain connects TRBV15 to TRBJ2-7, with 11 bases lining up with TRBD1. The germline V gene has CDR1 LNHNV and CDR2 YYDKDF (reference sequence). J lost 7 bases, V lost 5 bases, and 7 bases had no gene match. CDR3 length: 14 amino acids.